What follows are 21 T cell receptor beta chains derived from one specimen sequenced in a study of shared clonotypes between healthy human individuals. Assay used: immunoSEQ multiplex PCR; TCRdb lists only in-frame clones, some missing. The sample carries millions of clones, about 95% recorded once. Terminally differentiated effector memory CD45RA+ cells were excluded from the naive CD8 cells, which were CD45RO-negative and positively selected for CCR7. The sample consisted of naive CD8+ T cells sorted from blood. Receptors originate from a young man in good health.

CDR3 nucleotides: TGCGCCAGCAGCTTCCACACGGACGAGCAGTACTTC. This gives the protein CASSFHTDEQYF. The rearrangement links TRBV5-1 to TRBJ2-7; the D is unclear. V was cut by 2 bases and J by 5 bases, with 8 bases left in between. The germline CDR1 and CDR2 sequences are SGHRS and YFSETQ. This CDR3 is built from 12 residues.

The gene calls are TRBV7-6 and TRBJ2-1; D is possibly TRBD1 (6 bases). V lost 0 bases, J lost 3 bases, and 9 bases lay in between. Germline assignment: CDR1 SGHVS and CDR2 FNYEAQ. This CDR3 contains 15 residues. CDR3 sequence (DNA): TGTGCCAGCAGCTTAGCGCCGGACAGCTACAATGAGCAGTTCTTC. It encodes CASSLAPDSYNEQFF.

The chain has TRBV28 and TRBJ1-1; D may be TRBD1 (5 bases). With 3 bases removed from V and 0 bases from J, the gap between germline ends came to 26 bases. Germline V CDR1 and CDR2: MDHEN, SYDVKM. The CDR3 contains 20 residues. CDR3 protein: CASSFGTGISEGLMNTEAFF. As DNA, the CDR3 is TGTGCCAGCAGTTTTGGTACGGGGATTAGTGAGGGACTTATGAACACTGAAGCTTTCTTT.

This clone was observed a handful of times. V is TRBV19 and J is TRBJ1-5; the match to TRBD1 covers 9 bases. The germline V gene has CDR1 LNHDA and CDR2 SQIVND (reference sequence). Trimming took 3 bases from V and 5 from J; bases not matched to a gene: 2. This CDR3 is built from 14 residues. The CDR3 loop is CASSMTGGYQPQHF. CDR3 DNA: TGTGCCAGTAGTATGACAGGGGGTTATCAGCCCCAGCATTTT.

Here the CDR3 DNA reads TGTGCCAGCAGCTCGAAACGGGACACCCCTTACGAGCAGTACTTC. Protein product: CASSSKRDTPYEQYF. The chain has TRBV7-9 and TRBJ2-7, with D tentatively TRBD1 (6 bases). Germline V gene lookup returns CDR1 SEHNR and CDR2 FQNEAQ (reference sequence). There are 15 residues in the CDR3. The V end was cut by 4 bases, the J end by 4 bases, with 17 bases between.

V and J are TRBV25-1 and TRBJ1-2; D is undetermined. Trimming removed 9 bases from V and 8 bases from J, with 22 bases in between. This CDR3 spans 14 amino acids. Germline CDR1 is MGHDK and CDR2 is SYGVNS. The chain's CDR3 is CARRPPSSTGGYTF. CDR3 nucleotide sequence: TGTGCCAGACGCCCACCAAGTTCAACTGGGGGCTACACCTTC.

This sequence joins TRBV30 and TRBJ2-7, with D perhaps being TRBD1 or TRBD2 (5 bases each). V lost 2 bases to trimming and J lost 4 bases, with 21 bases between them. Germline CDR1 GTSNPN, CDR2 SVGIG (reference sequence). CDR3 size: 16 residues. CDR3 amino acids: CAWSWLGERGYYEQYF. The CDR3 DNA reads as TGTGCCTGGAGTTGGTTAGGCGAGAGGGGTTATTACGAGCAGTACTTC. Full variable domain (remainder filled in from reference TRBV30 and TRBJ2-7): SQTIHQWPATLVQPVGSPLSLECTVEGTSNPNLYWYRQAAGRGLQLLFYSVGIGQISSEVPQNLSASRPQDRQFILSSKKLLLSDSGFYLCAWSWLGERGYYEQYFGPGTRLTVT.

The CDR3 bases are TGTGCCAGCAGCCCCGGGACTAGCGTCCTCGAATTCTACGAGCAGTACTTC. It encodes CASSPGTSVLEFYEQYF. The chain is built from TRBV5-4 and TRBJ2-7; 10 bases match TRBD2. From germline, CDR1 is SGHNT and CDR2 YYREEE (reference sequence). This CDR3 region has 17 residues. V shed 4 bases, J shed 3 bases, and the junction held 13 bases outside the gene matches.

This clone is a singleton in its sample. The CDR3 sequence: CASSQDQRTSIFPGELFF. The CDR3 coding sequence is TGCGCCAGCAGCCAAGATCAGAGGACTAGCATTTTCCCCGGGGAGCTGTTTTTT. The chain is built from TRBV4-3 and TRBJ2-2, with TRBD2 identical over 8 bases. CDR1 LGHNA and CDR2 YSLEER come from the germline V gene. J was trimmed by 6 bases and V by 0 bases; bases with no gene match: 12. The CDR3 covers 18 residues.

J is TRBJ2-3 and V is TRBV5-1; tentatively, D is TRBD1 (6 bases). The ends were cut back, 3 bases at V and 6 bases at J, with 8 bases in the middle. The CDR3 has 12 amino acids. Germline CDR1 SGHRS, CDR2 YFSETQ. CDR3 sequence (DNA): TGCGCCAGCAGCTCAGGGGCCGATACGCAGTATTTT. It specifies CASSSGADTQYF.

V gene TRBV4-1 combines with J gene TRBJ2-7; 7 nucleotides match TRBD1. Germline V gives CDR1 MGHRA, CDR2 YSYEKL. Trimming cost V 0 bases and J 6 bases; bases outside gene matches: 8. The CDR3 has 15 amino acids. The CDR3 here is CASSQEWRQGPEQYF. CDR3 bases: TGCGCCAGCAGCCAAGAGTGGAGACAGGGCCCCGAGCAGTACTTC.

This chain connects TRBV11-2 to TRBJ2-2, with 8 bases matching TRBD2. Germline V gene data show CDR1 as SGHAT and CDR2 as FQNNGV. V lost 0 bases to trimming and J lost 1 base; unmatched junction nucleotides: 4. The CDR3 sequence is 17 residues long. The CDR3 is CASSLDPGLENTGELFF. CDR3 DNA: TGTGCCAGCAGCTTAGATCCGGGACTAGAGAACACCGGGGAGCTGTTTTTT.

The chain links TRBV5-4 to TRBJ2-2, with a tentative D call TRBD1 (5 bases). Germline V CDR1 and CDR2: SGHNT, YYREEE (reference sequence). This CDR3 spans 15 amino acids. Between the trimmed V and J ends, which lost 1 base and 6 bases, there was a span of 13 bases. CDR3 in DNA: TGTGCCAGCAGCTTGACGCAGGGTACCGCCGGGGAGCTGTTTTTT. Its protein product is CASSLTQGTAGELFF.

CDR3 residues: CASSLYGRAYNEQFF. Written as DNA, the CDR3 is TGTGCCAGCAGTTTATACGGCAGGGCCTACAATGAGCAGTTCTTC. This chain connects TRBV28 to TRBJ2-1; the D gene is possibly TRBD1 (5 bases). The CDR3 contains 15 residues. The ends were cut back, 1 base at V and 2 bases at J, with 9 bases in the middle. The germline V gene has CDR1 MDHEN and CDR2 SYDVKM.

This clone was observed once. This sequence joins TRBV27 and TRBJ2-7; D not resolved. The CDR3 consists of 11 residues. V gave up 6 bases and J gave up 7 bases, with 10 bases separating them. From germline, CDR1 is MNHEY and CDR2 SMNVEV (reference sequence). CDR3 loop: CASRFRGEQYF. The CDR3 coding sequence is TGTGCCAGCAGATTCCGAGGAGAGCAGTACTTC.

This CDR3 is CAISSDRLSYEQYF. CDR3 sequence (DNA): TGTGCCATCAGTTCAGACAGACTCTCCTACGAGCAGTACTTC. The chain carries TRBV10-3 and TRBJ2-7; a weak D match, TRBD1 (5 bases). Trimming took off 5 bases at V and 0 bases at J, with 11 bases between the two ends. Germline V CDR1 and CDR2: ENHRY, SYGVKD. CDR3 length: 14 residues.

The rearrangement links TRBV6-1 to TRBJ2-1; 9 nucleotides line up with TRBD2. The V segment lost 2 bases and the J segment 4 bases; nucleotides outside the gene matches: 9. The CDR3 is 17 amino acids. Germline CDR1 is MNHNS and CDR2 is SASEGT. The CDR3 is CASSEPSEAGGYNEQFF. CDR3 sequence (DNA): TGTGCCAGCAGTGAACCCTCGGAAGCGGGGGGTTACAATGAGCAGTTCTTC.

This chain joins TRBV27 and TRBJ2-5; D is ambiguous. The CDR3 consists of 16 residues. Germline CDR1 and CDR2: MNHEY and SMNVEV (reference sequence). V lost 4 bases to trimming and J lost 1 base, with 16 bases between them. DNA for the CDR3: TGTGCCAGCAGTTCCTCTTCGCAGCCACCCCAAGAGACCCAGTACTTC. Translating it yields CASSSSSQPPQETQYF.

The chain links TRBV28 to TRBJ2-5; TRBD1 might be the D (5 bases). The length of the CDR3 is 15 residues. In germline, CDR1 is MDHEN, CDR2 SYDVKM. V was trimmed by 3 bases and J by 4 bases, leaving 15 bases between them. CDR3 protein: CASSFVGRDRETQYF. The CDR3, as DNA: TGTGCCAGCAGTTTTGTGGGGCGCGATCGAGAGACCCAGTACTTC.

The chain carries TRBV29-1 and TRBJ2-7, with a possible D match to TRBD2 (5 bases). Trimming pared 2 bases from V and 0 bases from J, leaving 11 bases between. Germline V lookup: CDR1 SQVTM, CDR2 ANQGSEA. The CDR3 sequence is 14 residues long. This CDR3 reads CSVELAPSSYEQYF. Here the CDR3 DNA reads TGCAGCGTTGAATTAGCGCCGAGCTCCTACGAGCAGTACTTC.

This clone has only one observation. The rearrangement links TRBV7-9 to TRBJ2-7; D perhaps matches TRBD2 (6 bases). This CDR3 has 14 amino acids. Germline CDR1 and CDR2: SEHNR and FQNEAQ (reference sequence). Trimming removed 5 bases at V and 6 bases at J, with 17 bases between. This CDR3 reads CASSAGLASTEQYF. In nucleotides, the CDR3 is TGTGCCAGCAGCGCGGGGTTAGCCAGTACCGAGCAGTACTTC.